These T cell receptor beta chains were read from a single sample in a study of T cell responses to AZD1222 COVID-19 vaccine. Here immunoSEQ multiplex PCR was the method, and the copy in TCRdb shows in-frame clones only, minus some. The sample has around 130,000 clones, 88% seen once; the top ten hold more than 3%. The source was peripheral blood, collected 28 days after the second AZD1222 dose. Every receptor here comes from an adult who received the AZD1222 COVID-19 vaccine. Both conserved end residues are part of each CDR3. A D gene is named only where the DNA matches it firmly. Clone size appears in some rows only: once, few, many, or a class for an expanded clone.

V gene	clone size	J gene	D gene	CDR3 DNA	CDR3 protein
TRBV28	-	TRBJ1-5	TRBD1	TGTGCCAGCAGATCTATGGGACAGGGGACAATCTATGGGAGCAATCAGCCCCAGCATTTT	CASRSMGQGTIYGSNQPQHF
TRBV6-6	-	TRBJ1-1	TRBD1	TGTGCCAGCAGTTACTCGACAGGGAGGAACACTGAAGCTTTCTTT	CASSYSTGRNTEAFF
TRBV19	-	TRBJ2-3	TRBD1	TGTGCCAGTAGTGACAGGGGAACAGATACGCAGTATTTT	CASSDRGTDTQYF
TRBV7-8	-	TRBJ2-1	TRBD2	TGTGCCAGCAGCTTTTGGGGGAGAGGTTCGATCGTAAAGGCGGGAGGAGGCAATGAGCAGTTCTTC	CASSFWGRGSIVKAGGGNEQFF
TRBV6-4	-	TRBJ1-5	-	TGTGCCAGCAGTCAACACGGGAGCAATCAGCCCCAGCATTTT	CASSQHGSNQPQHF
TRBV20-1	-	TRBJ2-2	-	TGCAGTGCTAGTCTCGGGACGCTCAGACGGGAGCTGTTTTTT	CSASLGTLRRELFF
TRBV21-1	many	TRBJ2-7	-	TGTGCCAGCAGCAAGGGTGAGCAGTACTTC	CASSKGEQYF
TRBV7-2	-	TRBJ2-7	-	TGTGCCAGCAGCTTAGCTAGCGACCCAAGGGTCTACGAGCAGTACTTC	CASSLASDPRVYEQYF
TRBV5-1	once	TRBJ1-1	-	TGCGCCAGCAGCTCAACAGGGTCGGGGGCTTTCTTT	CASSSTGSGAFF
TRBV7-9	-	TRBJ2-7	-	TGTGCCAGCAGCTTAATGGGGGACCACTACGAGCAGTACTTC	CASSLMGDHYEQYF
TRBV29-1	-	TRBJ2-5	-	TGCAGCGTTGAGGGCGGTACTCAGGTGCAAGAGACCCAGTACTTC	CSVEGGTQVQETQYF
TRBV7-2	-	TRBJ2-7	TRBD1	TGTGCCAGCAGCTTGGCCGGGACAGAGTCCTACGAGCAGTACTTC	CASSLAGTESYEQYF
TRBV28	-	TRBJ1-2	-	TGTGCCAGCAGTTTATTCAGTAGGCTTAATGGCTACACCTTC	CASSLFSRLNGYTF
TRBV7-2	-	TRBJ1-2	-	TGTGCCAGCAGCCTCGGGACAATCGGTGGAGGCTACACCTTC	CASSLGTIGGGYTF
TRBV9	-	TRBJ2-7	-	TGTGCCAGCAGCGTAGCTGTGGGGCCCTCCTACGAGCAGTACTTC	CASSVAVGPSYEQYF
TRBV7-9	-	TRBJ2-3	-	TGTGCCAGCAGCTCCCCGGTGTTGGATCCAGATACGCAGTATTTT	CASSSPVLDPDTQYF
TRBV19	-	TRBJ1-1	-	TGTGCCAGTAGTATATTTTCGGGGTCCGACACTGAAGCTTTCTTT	CASSIFSGSDTEAFF
TRBV7-6	-	TRBJ1-5	-	TGTGCCAGCAGCTTAGGACAGTTCGGGGATCAGCCCCAGCATTTT	CASSLGQFGDQPQHF
TRBV30	-	TRBJ1-2	-	TGTGCCTGGAGTACAGGGAACTATGGCTACACCTTC	CAWSTGNYGYTF
TRBV2	-	TRBJ1-4	-	TGTGCCAGCAGTGAGATGGGGGCAACTAATGAAAAACTGTTTTTT	CASSEMGATNEKLFF
TRBV18	-	TRBJ2-7	-	TGTGCCAGCTCACCACCGGTTGCTGGGCCCTCCTACGAGCAGTACTTC	CASSPPVAGPSYEQYF
TRBV6-2/TRBV6-3	-	TRBJ2-7	-	TGTGCCAGCAGTTATTCGGCTGAGCAGTACTTC	CASSYSAEQYF
TRBV3-1/TRBV3-2	-	TRBJ2-1	TRBD2	TGTGCCAGCAGCGAAGGACTAGCGTCCTACAATGAGCAGTTCTTC	CASSEGLASYNEQFF
TRBV3-1/TRBV3-2	-	TRBJ2-3	-	TGTGTCAGCAGCCACGCCGCAGATACGCAGTATTTT	CVSSHAADTQYF
TRBV7-2	-	TRBJ1-3	-	TGTGCCAGCAGCTTCGGCAAGGCTGGAAACACCATATATTTT	CASSFGKAGNTIYF
TRBV11-2	few	TRBJ1-6	-	TGTGCCAGCAGCTCTGTCCTCAGGCACAGGGATAATTCACCCCTCCACTTT	CASSSVLRHRDNSPLHF
TRBV6-5	-	TRBJ1-3	TRBD1	TGTGCCAGCCTATCCCGGGGACAGAGGGGAAACACCATATATTTT	CASLSRGQRGNTIYF
TRBV24-1	-	TRBJ2-3	-	TGTGCCACCCGTGGGGACGGACGCGAAAGGTGGTATTTT	CATRGDGRERWYF
TRBV4-3	-	TRBJ1-6	TRBD1	TGCGCCAGCAGCCAGGAGGCGACAGGGCAGTATAATTCACCCCTCCACTTT	CASSQEATGQYNSPLHF
TRBV7-3	few	TRBJ2-2	TRBD1	TGTGCCAGCAGCTACCCCAGGACAGGGGATTTTTCCTACACCGGGGAGCTGTTTTTT	CASSYPRTGDFSYTGELFF
TRBV5-1	-	TRBJ1-1	-	TGCGCCAGCAGCTATGACAGCTACACTGAAGCTTTCTTT	CASSYDSYTEAFF
TRBV28	-	TRBJ1-6	-	TGTGCCAGCAGTTTATTAACGGGCCTCCTCCACTTT	CASSLLTGLLHF
TRBV6-5	-	TRBJ2-7	-	TGTGCCAGCCTCAGCGACGTATACTCCTACGAGCAGTACTTC	CASLSDVYSYEQYF
TRBV29-1	-	TRBJ2-2	TRBD2	TGCAGCGTTGAACGGGAGGGCCATCGGGAGCTGTTTTTT	CSVEREGHRELFF
TRBV19	-	TRBJ1-5	-	TGTGCCAGTAGTTTCGGAAGTGCCCAGCCCCAGCATTTT	CASSFGSAQPQHF
TRBV30	-	TRBJ2-3	TRBD2	TGTGCCTGGAGTGTCCTGGCCCGGCGGGGACTAGCGGGGGGGTATACGCAGTATTTT	CAWSVLARRGLAGGYTQYF
TRBV19	-	TRBJ1-1	-	TGTGCCAGTAGTAGCATCGACCGGGACACTGAAGCTTTCTTT	CASSSIDRDTEAFF
TRBV7-9	once	TRBJ1-2	-	TGTGCCAGCAGCTTAGAGGACTTCTCCGGCTACACCTTC	CASSLEDFSGYTF
TRBV20-1	-	TRBJ2-3	-	TGCAGTGCTACCAATAAGTGGACGCAGTATTTT	CSATNKWTQYF